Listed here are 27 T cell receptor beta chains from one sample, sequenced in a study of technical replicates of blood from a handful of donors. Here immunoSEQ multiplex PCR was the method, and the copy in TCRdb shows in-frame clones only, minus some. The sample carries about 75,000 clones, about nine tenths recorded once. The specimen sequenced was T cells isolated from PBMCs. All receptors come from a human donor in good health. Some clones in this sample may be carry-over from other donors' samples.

The CDR3 DNA follows: TGCGCCAGCAGCCCCCCGGGACTAGCGGACTACAATGAGCAGTTCTTC. Amino acid sequence: CASSPPGLADYNEQFF. This sequence joins TRBV4-1 and TRBJ2-1, with 11 bases matching TRBD2. The CDR3 spans 16 residues. V shed 4 bases and J 3 bases; nucleotides not matched to a gene: 5. Germline assignment: CDR1 MGHRA and CDR2 YSYEKL.

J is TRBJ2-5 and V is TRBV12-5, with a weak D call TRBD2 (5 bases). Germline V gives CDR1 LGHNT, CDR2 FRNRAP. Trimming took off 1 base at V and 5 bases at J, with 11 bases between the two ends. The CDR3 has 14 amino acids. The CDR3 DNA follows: TGTGCTAGTGGTTTGGGGACTCGAGGGGAGACCCAGTACTTC. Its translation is CASGLGTRGETQYF.

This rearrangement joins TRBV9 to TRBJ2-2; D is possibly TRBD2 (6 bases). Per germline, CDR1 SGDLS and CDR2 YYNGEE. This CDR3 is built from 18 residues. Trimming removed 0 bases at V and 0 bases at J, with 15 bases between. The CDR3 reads CASSVGGWRVPNTGELFF. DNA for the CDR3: TGTGCCAGCAGCGTAGGGGGTTGGAGGGTCCCGAACACCGGGGAGCTGTTTTTT. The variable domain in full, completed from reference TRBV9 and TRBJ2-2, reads DSGVTQTPKHLITATGQRVTLRCSPRSGDLSVYWYQQSLDQGLQFLIQYYNGEERAKGNILERFSAQQFPDLHSELNLSSLELGDSALYFCASSVGGWRVPNTGELFFGEGSRLTVL.

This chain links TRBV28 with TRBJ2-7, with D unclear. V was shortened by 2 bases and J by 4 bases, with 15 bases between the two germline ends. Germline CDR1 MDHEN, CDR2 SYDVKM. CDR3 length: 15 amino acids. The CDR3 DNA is TGTGCCAGCAGTTTAGTTCTCTCGCGTGAATACGAGCAGTACTTC. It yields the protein CASSLVLSREYEQYF.

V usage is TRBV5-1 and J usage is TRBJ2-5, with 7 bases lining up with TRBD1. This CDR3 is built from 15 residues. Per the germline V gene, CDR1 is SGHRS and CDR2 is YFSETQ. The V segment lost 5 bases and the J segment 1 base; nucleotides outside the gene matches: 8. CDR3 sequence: CASSEQGLIQETQYF. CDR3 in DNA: TGCGCCAGCAGTGAACAGGGGCTGATCCAAGAGACCCAGTACTTC. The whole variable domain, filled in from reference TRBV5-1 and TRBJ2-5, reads KAGVTQTPRYLIKTRGQQVTLSCSPISGHRSVSWYQQTPGQGLQFLFEYFSETQRNKGNFPGRFSGRQFSNSRSEMNVSTLELGDSALYLCASSEQGLIQETQYFGPGTRLLVL.

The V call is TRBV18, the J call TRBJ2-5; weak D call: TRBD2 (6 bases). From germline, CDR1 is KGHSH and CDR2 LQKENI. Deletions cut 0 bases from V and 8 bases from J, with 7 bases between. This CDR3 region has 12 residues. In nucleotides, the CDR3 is TGTGCCAGCTCACCACCGGGGGGTACCCAGTACTTC. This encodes CASSPPGGTQYF.

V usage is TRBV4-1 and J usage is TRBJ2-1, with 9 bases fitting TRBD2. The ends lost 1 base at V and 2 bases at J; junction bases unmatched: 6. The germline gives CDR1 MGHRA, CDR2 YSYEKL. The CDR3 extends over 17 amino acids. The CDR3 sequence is CASSQVLAGGPYNEQFF. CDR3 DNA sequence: TGCGCCAGCAGCCAAGTTTTGGCGGGAGGGCCCTACAATGAGCAGTTCTTC.

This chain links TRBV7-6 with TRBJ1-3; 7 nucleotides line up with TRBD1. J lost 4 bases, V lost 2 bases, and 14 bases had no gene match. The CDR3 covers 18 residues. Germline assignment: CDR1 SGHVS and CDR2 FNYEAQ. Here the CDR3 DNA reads TGTGCCAGCAGCTTACTCCCGGGACAGAGTATCAGGGGAAACACCATATATTTT. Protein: CASSLLPGQSIRGNTIYF.

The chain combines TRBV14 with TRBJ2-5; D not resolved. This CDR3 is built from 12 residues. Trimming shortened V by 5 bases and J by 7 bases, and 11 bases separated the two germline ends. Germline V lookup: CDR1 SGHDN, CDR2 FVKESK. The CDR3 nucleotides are TGTGCCAGCAGCTCTGGCCAGTGGACCCAGTACTTC. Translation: CASSSGQWTQYF.

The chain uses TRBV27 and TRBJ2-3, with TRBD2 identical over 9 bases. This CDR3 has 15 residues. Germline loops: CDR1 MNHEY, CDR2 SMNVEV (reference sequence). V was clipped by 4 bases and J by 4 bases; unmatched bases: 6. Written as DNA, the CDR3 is TGTGCCAGCAGTTATGGCGGGGGGGCCCCAGATACGCAGTATTTT. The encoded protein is CASSYGGGAPDTQYF.

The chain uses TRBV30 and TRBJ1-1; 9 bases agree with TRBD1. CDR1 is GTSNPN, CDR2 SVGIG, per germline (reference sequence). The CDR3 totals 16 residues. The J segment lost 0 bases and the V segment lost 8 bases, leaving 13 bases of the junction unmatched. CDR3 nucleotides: TGTGCCCGACAGGGGGGCGTATGGGGGATGAACACTGAAGCTTTCTTT. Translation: CARQGGVWGMNTEAFF. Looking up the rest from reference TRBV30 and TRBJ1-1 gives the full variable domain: SQTIHQWPATLVQPVGSPLSLECTVEGTSNPNLYWYRQAAGRGLQLLFYSVGIGQISSEVPQNLSASRPQDRQFILSSKKLLLSDSGFYLCARQGGVWGMNTEAFFGQGTRLTVV.

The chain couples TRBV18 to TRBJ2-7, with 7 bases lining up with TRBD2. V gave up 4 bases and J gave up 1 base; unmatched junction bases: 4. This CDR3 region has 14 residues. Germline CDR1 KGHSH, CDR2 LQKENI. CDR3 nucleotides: TGTGCCAGCTCACAAGCGGGGTCGTCCTACGAGCAGTACTTC. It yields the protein CASSQAGSSYEQYF.

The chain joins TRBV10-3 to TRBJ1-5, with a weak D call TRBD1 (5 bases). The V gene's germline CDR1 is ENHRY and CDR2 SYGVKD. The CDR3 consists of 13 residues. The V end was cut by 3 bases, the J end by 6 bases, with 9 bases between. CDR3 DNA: TGTGCCATCAGTGAACAGGAGATTCAGCCCCAGCATTTT. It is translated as CAISEQEIQPQHF.

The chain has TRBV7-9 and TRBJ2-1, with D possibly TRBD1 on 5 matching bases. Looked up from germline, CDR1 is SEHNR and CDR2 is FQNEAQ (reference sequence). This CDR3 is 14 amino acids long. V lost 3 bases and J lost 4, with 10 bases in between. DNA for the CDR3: TGTGCCAGCAGCTTTCAAAGGGGATACAATGAGCAGTTCTTC. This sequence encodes CASSFQRGYNEQFF.

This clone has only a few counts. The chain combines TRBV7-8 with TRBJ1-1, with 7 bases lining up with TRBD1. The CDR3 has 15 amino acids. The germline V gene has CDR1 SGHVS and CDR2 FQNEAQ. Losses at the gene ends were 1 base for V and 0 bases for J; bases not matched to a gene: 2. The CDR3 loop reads CASSLGGQLNTEAFF. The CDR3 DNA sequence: TGTGCCAGCAGCTTAGGGGGACAGTTGAACACTGAAGCTTTCTTT.

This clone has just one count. The CDR3 region is CASSQDLLGTGLEKLFF. In DNA, the CDR3 is TGCGCCAGCAGCCAAGATCTTCTCGGGACAGGGCTTGAAAAACTGTTTTTT. V usage is TRBV4-1 and J usage is TRBJ1-4, with 9 bases aligning to TRBD1. The junction had 9 bases not matched to a gene; V was cut back by 0 bases and J by 7 bases. CDR1 is MGHRA and CDR2 is YSYEKL in the germline V gene. This CDR3 is 17 amino acids long.

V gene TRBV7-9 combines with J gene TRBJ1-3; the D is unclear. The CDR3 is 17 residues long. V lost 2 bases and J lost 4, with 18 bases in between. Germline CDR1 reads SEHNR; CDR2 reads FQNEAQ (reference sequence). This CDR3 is CASSLHPGSRLGNTIYF. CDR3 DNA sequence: TGTGCCAGCAGCTTACATCCAGGCAGCCGGTTAGGAAACACCATATATTTT.

CDR3 protein: CASSLNRDHFDGYTF. CDR3 sequence (DNA): TGTGCCAGCAGTTTAAACAGGGACCACTTTGATGGCTACACCTTC. J is TRBJ1-2 and V is TRBV27; possible D gene TRBD1, 6 bases. V lost 2 bases, J lost 6 bases, and 16 bases lay in between. The V gene's germline CDR1 is MNHEY and CDR2 SMNVEV (reference sequence). This CDR3 has 15 amino acids.

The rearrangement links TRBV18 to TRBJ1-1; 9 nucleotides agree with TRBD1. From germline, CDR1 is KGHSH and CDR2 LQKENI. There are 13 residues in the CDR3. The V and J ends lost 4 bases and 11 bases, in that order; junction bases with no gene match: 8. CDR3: CASSQRDRVNAFF. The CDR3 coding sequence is TGTGCCAGCTCACAACGGGACAGGGTGAATGCTTTCTTT.

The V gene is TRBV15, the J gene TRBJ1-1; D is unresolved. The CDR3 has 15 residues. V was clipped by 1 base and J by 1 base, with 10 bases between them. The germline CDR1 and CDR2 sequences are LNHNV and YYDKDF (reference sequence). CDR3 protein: CATSRARPGNTEAFF. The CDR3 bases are TGTGCCACCAGCAGAGCCCGGCCGGGGAACACTGAAGCTTTCTTT.

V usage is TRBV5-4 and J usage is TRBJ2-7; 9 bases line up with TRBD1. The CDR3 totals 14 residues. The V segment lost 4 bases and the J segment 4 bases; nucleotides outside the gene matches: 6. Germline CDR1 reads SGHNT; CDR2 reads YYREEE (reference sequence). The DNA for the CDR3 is TGTGCCAGCAGCCCCTCCGGGACAGGGTACGAGCAGTACTTC. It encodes CASSPSGTGYEQYF.

The DNA of the CDR3 is TGTGCCAGCAGTGTCGGGACTAGCGGGGGGGTCCCCATCGAGTTCTTC. It codes for CASSVGTSGGVPIEFF. V and J are TRBV28 and TRBJ2-1; 16 nucleotides match TRBD2. The CDR3 sequence is 16 residues long. After removal of 5 bases from V and 14 bases from J, the junction contained 12 bases not matched to a gene. Germline V CDR1 and CDR2: MDHEN, SYDVKM.

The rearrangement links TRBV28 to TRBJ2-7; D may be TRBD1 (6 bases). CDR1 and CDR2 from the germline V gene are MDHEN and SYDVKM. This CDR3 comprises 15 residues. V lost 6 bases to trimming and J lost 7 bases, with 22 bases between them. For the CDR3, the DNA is TGTGCCAGCAGATCTACAGGGATTTGGTCTGCAGAGCAGTACTTC. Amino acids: CASRSTGIWSAEQYF.

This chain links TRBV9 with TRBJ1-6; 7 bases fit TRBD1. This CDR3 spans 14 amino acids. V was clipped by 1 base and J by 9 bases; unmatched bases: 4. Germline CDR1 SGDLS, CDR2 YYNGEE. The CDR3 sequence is CASSVQQGGSPLHF. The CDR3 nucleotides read TGTGCCAGCAGCGTACAGCAGGGGGGTTCACCCCTCCACTTT.

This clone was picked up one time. The CDR3 nucleotides are TGTGCCAGTAGTATGGGACTAAACACCGGGGAGCTGTTTTTT. This gives the protein CASSMGLNTGELFF. This chain links TRBV19 with TRBJ2-2, with 7 bases fitting TRBD2. The CDR3 spans 14 residues. The ends lost 3 bases at V and 2 bases at J; junction bases unmatched: 0. Germline-derived CDR1 and CDR2 are LNHDA and SQIVND (reference sequence).

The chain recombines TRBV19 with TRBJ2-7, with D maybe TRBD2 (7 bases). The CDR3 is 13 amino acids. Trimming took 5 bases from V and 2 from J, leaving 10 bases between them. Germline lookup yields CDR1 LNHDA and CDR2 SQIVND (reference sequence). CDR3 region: CASSPGGPYEQYF. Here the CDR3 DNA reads TGTGCCAGTAGTCCCGGGGGGCCCTACGAGCAGTACTTC.

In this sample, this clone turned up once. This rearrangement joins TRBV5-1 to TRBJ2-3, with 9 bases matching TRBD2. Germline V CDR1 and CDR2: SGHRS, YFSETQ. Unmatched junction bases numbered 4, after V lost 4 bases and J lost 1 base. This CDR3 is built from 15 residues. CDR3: CASSPASGGTDTQYF. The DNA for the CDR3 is TGCGCCAGCAGCCCGGCTAGCGGGGGCACAGATACGCAGTATTTT.